This T cell receptor beta chain stems from a study of cytomegalovirus exposure and HLA in healthy donors. Study at large: Early on, a data release was issued that held some 85 million unique TCRs from HLA-typed donors. Study conclusions and caveats: Equally common other TCR beta chains were less clonally expanded than HLA-associated ones, a later analysis found. Near-uniform donor sequencing depth was presumed by presence/absence analyses. Most TCR sequences were uncommon, yet certain public TCRs appeared in many donors.

V trimming: 1 base; J trimming: 5 bases; junction bases outside the gene matches: 15. The CDR3 extends over 18 amino acids. Germline V gives CDR1 LGHNA, CDR2 YSLEER. The primer mix had 60 Vbeta and 13 Jbeta primers. The method was immunoSEQ multiplex PCR; TCRdb's version includes in-frame clones alone and lacks a portion of them. The sample holds fewer than 250,000 clones; around 85% are singletons and the top ten take less than 2%. A note on this clone: Its target is unknown.

The sequenced sample was PBMCs. The J gene is TRBJ2-5, the V gene TRBV4-3; 8 bases agree with TRBD2. This receptor was identified in a man aged 18 to 29 in good health and CMV-seronegative. The CDR3 reads CASSQAPVEKRERETQYF. As DNA, the CDR3 is TGCGCCAGCAGCCAAGCCCCAGTCGAGAAGCGGGAGAGGGAGACCCAGTACTTC.